This T cell receptor beta chain emerged from a study of shared clonotypes between healthy human individuals. At the level of the study: Three men and a couple of women, aged 18 to 49, were donors.

About this clone itself: Its antigen is not known.

With V trimmed by 8 bases and J by 7 bases, 10 bases remained unmatched. From germline, CDR1 is MNHNS and CDR2 SASEGT. The CDR3 has 13 residues. TCRdb's table, derived via immunoSEQ multiplex PCR, lists solely in-frame clones and lacks some. The sample has 150,000 to 200,000 clones, roughly 91% seen once; the top ten hold 0.067%. General study points: Generally, naive subsets came out with larger estimated richness than memory subsets.

This chain uses TRBV6-1 with TRBJ1-1; 7 bases fit TRBD1. What was sequenced was naive CD4+ T cells sorted from blood. Subset noted: CD45RA+ positively selected. This clonotype originated in a woman in her 30s in good health. The CDR3 bases are TGTGCCAGCGGGAACAGGGGAGCGGGTGAAGCTTTCTTT. Translating gives CASGNRGAGEAFF.